There are a few counts of the clone carrying this T cell receptor (beta chain). Its antigen is not identified. Distinct nucleotide sequences in the sample also encode this CDR3. The data were taken from a study of shared clonotypes between healthy human individuals. Overall study results and limits: As a rule, naive subsets had a larger estimated richness than memory subsets. Genetic and exposure-history diversity was limited by the few donors. Several donors shared around 5% of their naive CD4 clonotypes.

Naive CD8 cells lacked CD45RO, underwent positive selection for CCR7 and left out terminally differentiated effector memory CD45RA+ cells. Donation came from healthy HIV-negative adults that had no recent acute infections or vaccinations. Sequenced by immunoSEQ multiplex PCR; TCRdb stores in-frame clones only, minus some. The sample lists about 2 million clones; about 94% were seen once. The sequence came from a man aged 18-30 years in good health. Sequenced sample: naive CD8+ T cells sorted from blood.

CDR3 protein: CASSLELNYGYTF. The CDR3 DNA is TGTGCCAGCAGCTTGGAACTTAACTATGGCTACACCTTC. V is TRBV11-2 and J is TRBJ1-2; D is undetermined. Per the germline V gene, CDR1 is SGHAT and CDR2 is FQNNGV. Trimming removed 3 bases at V and 1 base at J, with 6 bases between. This CDR3 spans 13 amino acids.